A single sample gave rise to the 20 T cell receptor beta chains below, sequenced in a study of T cells in Graves' hyperthyroidism and ophthalmopathy. Researchers took RNA transcripts and amplified the TCR beta CDR3 regions from them. A first-round RT-PCR of the TCR CDR3 used the HTBI primer set. TCRdb re-analysed the multiplex PCR reads in MiXCR, keeping a single row per CDR3 protein. The sample lists over 550,000 distinct CDR3 sequences, 16% occurring once. Sequenced: blood. These receptors all stem from a woman between 18 and 30 years old with Graves' hyperthyroidism.

The rearrangement joins TRBV15 to TRBJ2-3; D gene ambiguous. The CDR3 is made up of 16 amino acids. Germline loops: CDR1 LNHNV, CDR2 YYDKDF (reference sequence). Deletions cut 0 bases from V and 0 bases from J, with 10 bases between. Here the CDR3 reads CATSRERLLSTDTQYF. CDR3 coding DNA: TGTGCCACCAGCAGAGAAAGACTCCTTAGCACAGATACGCAGTATTTT.

This clonotype was seen once. A much larger clone lies a single base off, so this may be a read error. This chain connects TRBV2 to TRBJ1-2; 7 bases agree with TRBD1. The CDR3 sequence is 14 residues long. Germline V gene lookup returns CDR1 SNHLY and CDR2 FYNNEI. The CDR3 loop is CASSGDRSNYGCTF. CDR3 coding DNA: TGTGCCAGCAGTGGGGACAGATCTAACTATGGCTGCACCTTC.

V usage is TRBV6-1 and J usage is TRBJ2-7, with a weak D call TRBD2 (6 bases). V gave up 5 bases and J gave up 4 bases, with 15 bases separating them. This CDR3 comprises 14 residues. The germline V gene encodes CDR1 MNHNS and CDR2 SASEGT. CDR3 bases: TGTGCCAGCAGTAAGGACTACCCCCCTTACGAGCAGTACTTC. It translates to CASSKDYPPYEQYF.

In this sample, this clonotype turned up many times. The chain is built from TRBV12-5 and TRBJ2-7; no clear D. This CDR3 has 17 amino acids. V gave up 1 base and J gave up 2 bases, with 18 bases separating them. The V gene's germline CDR1 is LGHNT and CDR2 FRNRAP. The CDR3 spells CASGLGIGQRSPYEQYF. CDR3 bases: TGTGCTAGTGGTTTGGGGATTGGGCAGCGAAGCCCCTACGAGCAGTACTTC. Together with reference TRBV12-5 and TRBJ2-7, the CDR3 gives the full variable domain: DARVTQTPRHKVTEMGQEVTMRCQPILGHNTVFWYRQTMMQGLELLAYFRNRAPLDDSGMPKDRFSAEMPDATLATLKIQPSEPRDSAVYFCASGLGIGQRSPYEQYFGPGTRLTVT.

The chain joins TRBV20-1 to TRBJ2-7; D is ambiguous. Germline V gives CDR1 DFQATT, CDR2 SNEGSKA (reference sequence). The V and J ends lost 5 bases and 3 bases respectively, with 23 bases between them. CDR3 length equals 16 residues. The CDR3 loop reads CSADGILGQPLYEQYF. CDR3 nucleotides: TGCAGTGCTGATGGGATTCTGGGTCAGCCTCTCTACGAGCAGTACTTC.

The CDR3 nucleotides read TGCGCCAGCAGCCAGAAAGGACAGGGGGCATCTGGGGCCAACGTCCTGACTTTC. This gives the protein CASSQKGQGASGANVLTF. The chain couples TRBV4-1 to TRBJ2-6; 11 nucleotides align to TRBD1. CDR1 and CDR2 from the germline V gene are MGHRA and YSYEKL. There are 18 residues in the CDR3. Germline trimming cut 3 bases from V and 1 base from J; bases unmatched to any gene: 5.

This clonotype was recorded at least ten times. Its ends do not fully match the called genes, so a read error is possible. The chain employs TRBV2 and TRBJ2-7; TRBD2 matches 14 bases. This CDR3 has 17 residues. Germline lookup yields CDR1 SNHLY and CDR2 FYNNEI. This CDR3 reads CASREGLAGGPRREQYF. The DNA of the CDR3 is TGTGCCAGCAGGGAAGGACTAGCGGGAGGCCCTCGGAGAGAGCAGTACTTC.

This clonotype was detected many times. This CDR3 is CASSKSGTSGYNEQFF. As DNA, the CDR3 is TGTGCCAGCAGTAAATCCGGGACTAGCGGGTACAATGAGCAGTTCTTC. V gene TRBV7-2 combines with J gene TRBJ2-1; 12 bases are a match to TRBD2. The CDR3 totals 16 residues. Germline-derived CDR1 and CDR2 are SGHTA and FQGNSA. With V trimmed by 6 bases and J by 4 bases, 7 bases remained unmatched.

This clonotype was picked up a small number of times. This rearrangement joins TRBV29-1 to TRBJ2-1, with D perhaps TRBD2 (6 bases). Between the trimmed V and J ends, which lost 4 bases and 0 bases, there was a span of 10 bases. Germline values: CDR1 SQVTM, CDR2 ANQGSEA. This CDR3 contains 14 residues. CDR3 region: CSVVDGSSYNEQFF. The CDR3 coding sequence is TGCAGCGTTGTAGACGGGAGCTCCTACAATGAGCAGTTCTTC.

This clonotype was seen many times. The genes are TRBV11-2 and TRBJ1-6; D gene ambiguous. Trimming left V 1 base short and J 6 bases short, with 13 bases between. The CDR3 totals 16 residues. The V gene's germline CDR1 is SGHAT and CDR2 FQNNGV. As DNA, the CDR3 is TGTGCCAGCAGCTTAGTCGGCGTCGGCAGTAATTCACCCCTCCACTTT. It codes for CASSLVGVGSNSPLHF. The full variable domain, completed using reference TRBV11-2 and TRBJ1-6, is EAGVAQSPRYKIIEKRQSVAFWCNPISGHATLYWYQQILGQGPKLLIQFQNNGVVDDSQLPKDRFSAERLKGVDSTLKIQPAKLEDSAVYLCASSLVGVGSNSPLHFGNGTRLTVT.

The chain employs TRBV5-1 and TRBJ2-3, with 11 bases aligning to TRBD2. V dropped 2 bases and J dropped 4; count of bases not matched to a gene: 6. Per germline, CDR1 SGHRS and CDR2 YFSETQ. The CDR3 extends over 16 amino acids. Here the CDR3 reads CASSFGSGGASDTQYF. CDR3 in DNA: TGCGCCAGCAGCTTTGGTAGCGGGGGGGCCTCAGATACGCAGTATTTT.

This clonotype was counted between two and nine times. The J gene is TRBJ2-4, the V gene TRBV5-1; no clear D gene. Germline CDR1 and CDR2: SGHRS and YFSETQ. CDR3 length: 14 residues. V was clipped by 4 bases and J by 4 bases, with 12 bases between them. CDR3: CASSPLTLKNIQYF. The CDR3 nucleotides read TGCGCCAGCAGCCCCCTTACCCTAAAAAACATTCAGTACTTC.

Of note for this clonotype: This sequence may be a read error, since a much larger clone differs from it by one base. The chain carries TRBV28 and TRBJ2-7; D is ambiguous. Germline assignment: CDR1 MDHEN and CDR2 SYDVKM. Trimming left V 7 bases short and J 4 bases short, with 11 bases between. The CDR3 runs to 12 residues. CDR3 coding DNA: TGTGCCAGCACCACCGATCATTACGAGCAGTACTTC. It yields the protein CASTTDHYEQYF.

This clonotype was recorded many times. The chain has TRBV24-1 and TRBJ2-7; 8 bases are shared with TRBD1. This CDR3 is 13 amino acids long. Germline V CDR1 and CDR2: KGHDR, SFDVKD. V trimming: 9 bases; J trimming: 6 bases; junction bases outside the gene matches: 9. CDR3 DNA sequence: TGTGCCACCGGAAATACAGGGGGTGGCGAGCAGTACTTC. It translates to CATGNTGGGEQYF.

This clonotype was seen only a few times. The V and J genes are TRBV20-1 and TRBJ2-1, with D unresolved. Per the germline V gene, CDR1 is DFQATT and CDR2 is SNEGSKA (reference sequence). Trimming stripped 7 bases from V and 4 bases from J, with 5 bases between. The CDR3 loop spans 10 amino acids. The CDR3 spells CSVRYNEQFF. The CDR3 region has the DNA TGCAGTGTTAGGTACAATGAGCAGTTCTTC.

This clonotype came up many times. The rearrangement joins TRBV7-2 to TRBJ2-2, with TRBD2 matching 8 bases. Germline values: CDR1 SGHTA, CDR2 FQGNSA. V gave up 5 bases and J gave up 3 bases; unmatched junction bases: 2. CDR3 length: 14 residues. The CDR3 region has the DNA TGTGCCAGCAGCAAAGCGGGAGACACCGGGGAGCTGTTTTTT. Its translation: CASSKAGDTGELFF.

This clonotype was recorded many times. The chain is built from TRBV7-2 and TRBJ1-2; 8 nucleotides line up with TRBD1. This CDR3 region has 14 residues. Per germline, CDR1 SGHTA and CDR2 FQGNSA. J lost 4 bases, V lost 5 bases, and 6 bases had no gene match. In nucleotides, the CDR3 is TGTGCCAGCAGCCTACAGGGGGGTTTCTATGGCTACACCTTC. Its protein product is CASSLQGGFYGYTF.

This clonotype was seen repeatedly, ten times or more. The rearrangement links TRBV2 to TRBJ2-2, with D unclear. The CDR3 consists of 12 residues. Trimming removed 2 bases at V and 5 bases at J, with 3 bases between. The germline V gene encodes CDR1 SNHLY and CDR2 FYNNEI. CDR3 DNA sequence: TGTGCCAGCAGTGAACTAACCGGGGAGCTGTTTTTT. Translation gives CASSELTGELFF.

Only one count was recorded for this clonotype. The rearrangement uses TRBV20-1 and TRBJ2-2; D is uncertain. Trimming pared 5 bases from V and 0 bases from J, leaving 7 bases between. This CDR3 is 13 amino acids long. Per the germline V gene, CDR1 is DFQATT and CDR2 is SNEGSKA (reference sequence). DNA of the CDR3: TGCAGTGCTGCGCTCACGAACACCGGGGAGCTGTTTTTT. The encoded protein is CSAALTNTGELFF.

V is TRBV11-2 and J is TRBJ1-1; perhaps TRBD1 as D (6 bases). Trimming cost V 6 bases and J 1 base, with 18 bases left between them. Germline V gene sequence: CDR1 SGHAT, CDR2 FQNNGV. This CDR3 region has 16 residues. CDR3 nucleotides: TGTGCCAGCAGTATTCCCCATGGGGGCAGGAACACTGAAGCTTTCTTT. This codes for CASSIPHGGRNTEAFF.